Below are 10 T cell receptor beta chains sequenced from a single sample in a study of T-cell memory formation after mild COVID-19. MiXCR, applied by TCRdb to the 5' RACE reads, yields one record per CDR3 protein. Among some 110,000 distinct CDR3 sequences listed, approximately 15% were seen once. What was sequenced was PBMCs or a T cell subset sorted from them (not recorded which). These receptors were collected from an adult woman who had mild COVID-19 (a few samples of this study predate the infection). Cell type and time point are not known.

This clonotype showed up just a few times. The chain is built from TRBV5-8 and TRBJ1-2; D remains ambiguous. Germline lookup yields CDR1 SGHTS and CDR2 YDEGEE. The CDR3 length is 16 residues. V lost 3 bases and J lost 0, with 15 bases in between. The CDR3 spells CASSSRRGTSNYGYTF. For the CDR3, the DNA is TGTGCCAGCAGCTCCAGAAGAGGAACATCTAACTATGGCTACACCTTC.

This clonotype was observed a few times. CDR3 DNA sequence: TGTGCCAGCAGTTACGAGGGGAGGGACGATTCACCCCTCCACTTT. It specifies CASSYEGRDDSPLHF. The chain has TRBV6-5 and TRBJ1-6; perhaps TRBD1 as D (5 bases). Germline CDR1 and CDR2: MNHEY and SVGAGI. V lost 2 bases to trimming and J lost 8 bases, with 13 bases between them. The CDR3 consists of 15 residues.

This rearrangement joins TRBV7-9 to TRBJ2-4; D gene unclear. With 5 bases removed from V and 5 bases from J, the gap between germline ends came to 7 bases. CDR1 is SEHNR and CDR2 is FQNEAQ in the germline V gene (reference sequence). This CDR3 has 12 residues. This CDR3 is CASSPHQNIQYF. As DNA, the CDR3 is TGTGCCAGCAGCCCCCATCAAAACATTCAGTACTTC.

The V call is TRBV19, the J call TRBJ1-1; D gene unclear. V was pared by 3 bases and J by 3 bases, with 17 bases between. The length of the CDR3 is 16 residues. Germline assignment: CDR1 LNHDA and CDR2 SQIVND (reference sequence). The DNA of the CDR3 is TGTGCCAGTAGTATCCCGTCGGGTAACGGAGACACTGAAGCTTTCTTT. The encoded protein is CASSIPSGNGDTEAFF.

This CDR3 reads CASSPSGLADHNEQFF. The CDR3 DNA sequence: TGTGCCAGCAGCCCCTCAGGACTAGCGGACCACAATGAGCAGTTCTTC. This chain links TRBV9 with TRBJ2-1, with 10 bases aligning to TRBD2. V gave up 4 bases and J gave up 5 bases; unmatched junction bases: 9. This CDR3 contains 16 residues. Germline CDR1 and CDR2: SGDLS and YYNGEE.

This chain uses TRBV29-1 with TRBJ1-2; D is ambiguous. The V end was cut by 3 bases, the J end by 8 bases, with 7 bases between. The CDR3 is 10 amino acids. Germline assignment: CDR1 SQVTM and CDR2 ANQGSEA. This CDR3 is CSVEWSGYTF. Here the CDR3 DNA reads TGCAGCGTTGAGTGGAGCGGCTACACCTTC. Based on the CDR3 plus reference TRBV29-1 and TRBJ1-2, the full variable domain is SAVISQKPSRDICQRGTSLTIQCQVDSQVTMMFWYRQQPGQSLTLIATANQGSEATYESGFVIDKFPISRPNLTFSTLTVSNMSPEDSSIYLCSVEWSGYTFGSGTRLTVV.

This clonotype was picked up one time. The chain joins TRBV5-5 to TRBJ2-1, with D tentatively TRBD2 (5 bases). V shed 4 bases and J shed 10 bases, with 9 bases lying between them. CDR3 length: 11 amino acids. CDR1 SGHKS and CDR2 YYEKEE come from the germline V gene (reference sequence). CDR3 in amino acids: CASSPDFEQFF. The CDR3 nucleotides read TGTGCCAGCAGCCCGGACTTCGAGCAGTTCTTC.

This clonotype was counted only a few times. The chain employs TRBV11-2 and TRBJ2-1, with no clear D. The germline V and J ends were trimmed by 1 base and 7 bases, with 11 bases remaining between them. CDR3 length: 14 amino acids. The germline V gene has CDR1 SGHAT and CDR2 FQNNGV. In DNA form, the CDR3 reads TGTGCCAGCAGCTTAGTTGTTACGGCGAATGAGCAGTTCTTC. Protein sequence: CASSLVVTANEQFF.

This clonotype turned up a few times. V and J are TRBV6-4 and TRBJ2-1; 10 bases fit TRBD1. From germline, CDR1 is MRHNA and CDR2 SNTAGT. CDR3 length equals 16 residues. In nucleotides, the CDR3 is TGTGGACGGGACAGGGGATTGGGAAGCTCCTACAATGAGCAGTTCTTC. The encoded protein is CGRDRGLGSSYNEQFF.

This chain links TRBV12-3 or TRBV12-4 with TRBJ2-5; unclear D gene. Trimming removed 6 bases at V and 0 bases at J, with 14 bases between. CDR3 length: 15 amino acids. CDR3: CASSLPTQYQETQYF. The CDR3, as DNA: TGTGCCAGCAGCCTCCCGACCCAGTACCAAGAGACCCAGTACTTC.